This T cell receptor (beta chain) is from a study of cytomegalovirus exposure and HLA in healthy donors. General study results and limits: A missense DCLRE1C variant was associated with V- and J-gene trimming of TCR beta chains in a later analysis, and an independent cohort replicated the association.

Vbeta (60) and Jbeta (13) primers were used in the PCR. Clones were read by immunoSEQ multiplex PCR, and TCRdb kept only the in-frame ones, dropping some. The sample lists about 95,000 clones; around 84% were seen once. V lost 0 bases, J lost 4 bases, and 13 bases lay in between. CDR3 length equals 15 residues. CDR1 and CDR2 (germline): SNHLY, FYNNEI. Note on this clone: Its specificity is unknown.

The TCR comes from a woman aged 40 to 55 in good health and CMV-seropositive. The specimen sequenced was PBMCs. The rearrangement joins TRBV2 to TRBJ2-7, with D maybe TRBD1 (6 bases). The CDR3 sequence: CASSEAPHRVYEQYF. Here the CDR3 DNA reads TGTGCCAGCAGTGAAGCTCCACACAGGGTTTACGAGCAGTACTTC.